This section outlines one T cell receptor (beta chain) sequence together with its context. Clones were read by immunoSEQ multiplex PCR, and TCRdb kept only the in-frame ones, dropping some. The top ten clones hold 15% to 20% of a sample with roughly 300,000 clones, roughly 84% of them seen once. Trimming cost V 0 bases and J 6 bases, with 2 bases left between them. CDR1 is GTSNPN and CDR2 is SVGIG in the germline V gene (reference sequence). The CDR3 is 11 residues long. These data originate in a study of shared clonotypes between healthy human individuals. Sequencing input: memory CD8+ T cells sorted from blood. As for subset: CD45RO+ cells pooled with CCR7-negative TemRA cells. This TCR was sampled from a man aged 18-30 years in good health. V gene TRBV30 combines with J gene TRBJ1-4; no firm D call. The CDR3 loop reads CAWSVDEKLFF. The DNA of the CDR3 is TGTGCCTGGAGTGTTGATGAAAAACTGTTTTTT.